This paragraph covers one T cell receptor beta chain sequence. What it recognizes is unknown. The sample is drawn from a study of shared clonotypes between healthy human individuals. The study's findings and limits: When naive CD4 clonotypes were compared across four donors, around 5% were shared. Generally, naive subsets (rather than memory subsets) showed larger estimated richness.

CDR1 and CDR2 (germline): SGHVS, FNYEAQ. The CDR3 is 12 residues long. V lost 5 bases to trimming and J lost 8 bases; unmatched junction nucleotides: 4. CD45RO-negative CD8 cells positively selected for CCR7 made up the naive population, which excluded terminally differentiated effector memory CD45RA+ cells. The data were produced by immunoSEQ multiplex PCR, yet TCRdb's version contains in-frame clones alone and is incomplete. The data hold nearly 2 million clones, with less than 95% observed a single time. This receptor was identified in a man between 18 and 29 years old in good health. The sequenced material came from naive CD8+ T cells sorted from blood. The genes are TRBV7-6 and TRBJ2-3, with TRBD1 identical over 7 bases. CDR3: CASSRDRVTQYF. The CDR3 region has the DNA TGTGCCAGCAGCCGAGACAGGGTTACGCAGTATTTT.